This record concerns one T cell receptor (beta chain) sequence. Assay used: immunoSEQ multiplex PCR; TCRdb lists only in-frame clones, some missing. The data show fewer than 110,000 clones, approximately 90% seen once. The data derive from a study of T cell responses to AZD1222 COVID-19 vaccine. This sequence originates from an adult who received the AZD1222 COVID-19 vaccine. Source: peripheral blood, taken 28 days after the second AZD1222 dose.

The CDR3 sequence is CASSTGTVPYEQYF. CDR3 in DNA: TGTGCCAGCAGCACCGGGACAGTTCCCTACGAGCAGTACTTC. The J gene is TRBJ2-7, the V gene TRBV5-5; 7 bases agree with TRBD1. From germline, CDR1 is SGHKS and CDR2 YYEKEE (reference sequence). This CDR3 is 14 amino acids long. Losses at the gene ends were 4 bases for V and 2 bases for J; bases not matched to a gene: 6.